This TCR beta chain was documented in a study of blood T cell repertoires in COVID-19. As for the study in general: Some COVID-19 samples were acute and others convalescent; all came from the United States, Italy and Spain. In each case, the material was cDNA or gDNA derived from T cells, B-cell-depleted T cells, or PBMCs.

Germline V gives CDR1 LNHDA, CDR2 SQIVND (reference sequence). CDR3 size: 14 residues. V was shortened by 1 base and J by 4 bases, with 8 bases between the two germline ends. Study processing details: Nucleated cell number was recorded as an estimate derived from reference gene primer amplification. Data came from immunoSEQ multiplex PCR; TCRdb stores just in-frame clones and leaves some out. V, J and clone size were drawn from that table, and D and trimming were deduced from the DNA. The sample holds a few hundred thousand clones, approximately 86% seen once. The sequenced sample consisted of peripheral blood. The receptor was isolated from a woman between 45 and 60 years old who had recovered from COVID-19. This rearrangement joins TRBV19 to TRBJ1-5, with a possible D match to TRBD1 (5 bases). CDR3 nucleotide sequence: TGTGCCAGTAGTATAGGCAGGGTTAATCAGCCCCAGCATTTT. This encodes CASSIGRVNQPQHF.